The 11 T cell receptor beta chains listed next were all sequenced from one sample in a study of T-cell memory formation after mild COVID-19. Each CDR3 protein is one row after TCRdb ran MiXCR on the 5' RACE reads. The table records roughly 610,000 distinct CDR3 sequences, about 18% of them present only once. The specimen was PBMCs or a T cell subset sorted from them (not recorded which). These receptor sequences come from an adult woman who had mild COVID-19 (a few samples of this study predate the infection). Cell type and time point are not known.

This clonotype was recorded only once. This chain connects TRBV4-3 to TRBJ2-1; 10 bases are shared with TRBD1. The CDR3 loop spans 17 amino acids. The germline V gene encodes CDR1 LGHNA and CDR2 YSLEER. Losses at the gene ends were 0 bases for V and 8 bases for J; bases not matched to a gene: 10. The CDR3 bases are TGCGCCAGCAGCCAAGATAGGGGGACAGGGGTGAACGATGAGCAGTTCTTC. Its translation: CASSQDRGTGVNDEQFF.

This clonotype was seen more than once but under ten times. The V call is TRBV14, the J call TRBJ2-7; possibly TRBD2 for D (6 bases). The CDR3 has 14 residues. The V gene lost 4 bases and the J gene lost 8 bases, with 18 bases spanning the gap. Per the germline V gene, CDR1 is SGHDN and CDR2 is FVKESK. The chain's CDR3 is CASSLRGGAGQQYF. Here the CDR3 DNA reads TGTGCCAGCAGCCTCCGGGGCGGGGCGGGGCAGCAGTACTTC.

This clonotype was counted between two and nine times. The rearrangement uses TRBV15 and TRBJ2-2; no firm D call. This CDR3 has 16 residues. V gave up 0 bases and J gave up 5 bases, with 13 bases separating them. The germline gives CDR1 LNHNV, CDR2 YYDKDF (reference sequence). The CDR3 DNA follows: TGTGCCACCAGCAGAGATCAAGGGTCTAGGACCGGGGAGCTGTTTTTT. This gives the protein CATSRDQGSRTGELFF.

This clonotype was seen a handful of times. This chain connects TRBV5-1 to TRBJ2-7; 7 nucleotides line up with TRBD2. CDR3 size: 14 residues. CDR1 SGHRS and CDR2 YFSETQ come from the germline V gene. V trimming: 6 bases; J trimming: 0 bases; junction bases outside the gene matches: 6. CDR3 protein: CASNHGGYSYEQYF. The DNA of the CDR3 is TGCGCCAGCAATCACGGGGGGTACTCCTACGAGCAGTACTTC.

CDR3 nucleotides: TGTGCCAGCAGTGCCTCTAGAGTTGAGCAGTTCTTC. This codes for CASSASRVEQFF. The J gene is TRBJ2-1, the V gene TRBV12-3 or TRBV12-4; D unresolved. The CDR3 length is 12 residues. Trimming removed 5 bases at V and 9 bases at J, with 11 bases between.

This clonotype was counted ten times or more. The chain is built from TRBV7-9 and TRBJ2-1; the D gene is possibly TRBD2 (6 bases). The CDR3 consists of 15 residues. Trimming pared 5 bases from V and 4 bases from J, leaving 15 bases between. Germline CDR1 and CDR2: SEHNR and FQNEAQ (reference sequence). The CDR3 DNA is TGTGCCAGCAGCCACCTGGCGGCGGGGTACAATGAGCAGTTCTTC. Translation gives CASSHLAAGYNEQFF.

The chain employs TRBV2 and TRBJ1-2; D not certain. The germline V gene has CDR1 SNHLY and CDR2 FYNNEI. V was trimmed by 4 bases and J by 4 bases, leaving 10 bases between them. The CDR3 spans 13 residues. CDR3 sequence (DNA): TGTGCCAGCAGTGTGGGAGGAGTCTATGGCTACACCTTC. Translation: CASSVGGVYGYTF.

CDR3 sequence: CASSLVGRQPYNEQFF. The DNA of the CDR3 is TGTGCCAGCAGTTTAGTGGGCCGTCAACCCTACAATGAGCAGTTCTTC. The chain joins TRBV27 to TRBJ2-1, with D unclear. CDR1 and CDR2 from the germline V gene are MNHEY and SMNVEV (reference sequence). The CDR3 loop spans 16 amino acids. The V gene lost 2 bases and the J gene lost 2 bases, with 13 bases spanning the gap.

This clonotype was recorded a few times. The V call is TRBV7-2, the J call TRBJ2-1; D is unresolved. Between the trimmed V and J ends, which lost 6 bases and 0 bases, there was a span of 12 bases. Germline values: CDR1 SGHTA, CDR2 FQGNSA. The CDR3 runs 15 residues. Here the CDR3 reads CASRFDVSSYNEQFF. CDR3 coding DNA: TGTGCCAGCAGATTTGACGTGAGCTCCTACAATGAGCAGTTCTTC.

This clonotype was counted between two and nine times. V is TRBV20-1 and J is TRBJ1-2; D ambiguous. Germline V gene lookup returns CDR1 DFQATT and CDR2 SNEGSKA (reference sequence). Between the trimmed V and J ends, which lost 1 base and 4 bases, there was a span of 10 bases. This CDR3 region has 13 residues. CDR3 coding DNA: TGCAGTGCTAGAGGGCAGGAAACCTATGGCTACACCTTC. Translating it yields CSARGQETYGYTF.

This clonotype was recorded many times. The rearrangement uses TRBV29-1 and TRBJ1-1; 7 bases fit TRBD1. CDR3 length: 12 residues. The germline V gene encodes CDR1 SQVTM and CDR2 ANQGSEA. Trimming took 7 bases from V and 6 from J; bases not matched to a gene: 8. CDR3 sequence: CSAVRGEAEAFF. The CDR3 DNA reads as TGCAGCGCGGTCAGGGGGGAGGCTGAAGCTTTCTTT.